Here is one T cell receptor beta chain with its context. The data were obtained in a study of blood T cell repertoires in COVID-19. The wider study: The samples span acute and convalescent COVID-19 from the United States, Italy and Spain.

Study processing details: Cell counts per sample came from amplifying reference gene primers. The data were produced by immunoSEQ multiplex PCR, yet TCRdb's version contains in-frame clones alone and is incomplete. The V and J calls and clone size are taken from that table; D and trimming were inferred from the DNA. The sample shows approximately 200,000 clones, roughly four fifths of them seen only once. Across about two dozen US areas, participants ranged in age from 18 to 89 years. V lost 3 bases and J 4 bases, leaving 20 bases between the germline ends. The germline V gene has CDR1 SGHNT and CDR2 YYREEE (reference sequence). The CDR3 spans 16 residues.

The sample taken for sequencing was PBMCs or T cells enriched from blood (not recorded which). This TCR came from a man in his forties or fifties who had recovered from COVID-19. The chain links TRBV5-4 to TRBJ2-7, with D maybe TRBD2 (5 bases). CDR3 sequence reads: CASSSPKTGGLYEQYF. For the CDR3, the DNA is TGTGCCAGCAGCTCCCCGAAGACCGGAGGCCTTTACGAGCAGTACTTC. The full variable domain, rest sourced from reference TRBV5-4 and TRBJ2-7, is ETGVTQSPTHLIKTRGQQVTLRCSSQSGHNTVSWYQQALGQGPQFIFQYYREEENGRGNFPPRFSGLQFPNYSSELNVNALELDDSALYLCASSSPKTGGLYEQYFGPGTRLTVT.